This T cell receptor (beta chain) is drawn from a study of T cell repertoires in aging, cancer and after chemotherapy. Study information: Donor ages fell into six groups from 30 or younger up to 70 or older.

The template was genomic DNA from peripheral blood, not RNA. With V trimmed by 5 bases and J by 1 base, 6 bases remained unmatched. Germline loops: CDR1 MNHEY, CDR2 SVGEGT. This CDR3 contains 16 residues. About this clonotype itself: What it binds is not known.

Rearranged V-D-J TRB sequences were amplified with a mixed TRB-A/B primer pool. TCRdb re-called the multiplex PCR reads through MiXCR, storing one row per CDR3 protein. The table shows around 1,300 distinct CDR3 sequences, with more than 20% occurring only once. General observations from the study: In healthy donors, age-related TCR diversity loss mainly reflected lost richness. Age-matched healthy donors had significantly more diverse, less clonal blood TCR repertoires than untreated cancer patients. Immunological memory after chemotherapy cannot be judged from the repertoire data.

This receptor was taken from a human donor with a solid tumor. The V call is TRBV6-2 or TRBV6-3, the J call TRBJ2-2, with 8 nucleotides matching TRBD1. Input material: blood. The CDR3 sequence is CASSRTGTGNTGELFF. CDR3 coding DNA: TGTGCCAGCAGTCGAACCGGGACAGGGAACACCGGGGAGCTGTTTTTT.